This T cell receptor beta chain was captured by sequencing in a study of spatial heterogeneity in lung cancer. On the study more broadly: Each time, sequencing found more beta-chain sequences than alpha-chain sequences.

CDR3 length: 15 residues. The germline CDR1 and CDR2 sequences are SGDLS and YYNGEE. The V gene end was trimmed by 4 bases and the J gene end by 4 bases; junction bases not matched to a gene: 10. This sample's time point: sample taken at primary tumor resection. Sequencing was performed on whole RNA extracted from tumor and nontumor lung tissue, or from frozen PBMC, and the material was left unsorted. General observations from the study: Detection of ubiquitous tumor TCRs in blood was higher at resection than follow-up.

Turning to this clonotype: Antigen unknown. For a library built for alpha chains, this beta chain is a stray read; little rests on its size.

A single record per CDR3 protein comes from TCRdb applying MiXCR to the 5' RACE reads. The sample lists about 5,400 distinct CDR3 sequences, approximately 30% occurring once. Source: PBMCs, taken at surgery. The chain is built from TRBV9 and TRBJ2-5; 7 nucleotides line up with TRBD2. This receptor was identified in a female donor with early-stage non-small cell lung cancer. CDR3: CASSPREVRGETQYF. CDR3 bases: TGTGCCAGCAGCCCCCGGGAGGTACGTGGAGAGACCCAGTACTTC. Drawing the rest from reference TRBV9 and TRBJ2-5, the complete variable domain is DSGVTQTPKHLITATGQRVTLRCSPRSGDLSVYWYQQSLDQGLQFLIQYYNGEERAKGNILERFSAQQFPDLHSELNLSSLELGDSALYFCASSPREVRGETQYFGPGTRLLVL.